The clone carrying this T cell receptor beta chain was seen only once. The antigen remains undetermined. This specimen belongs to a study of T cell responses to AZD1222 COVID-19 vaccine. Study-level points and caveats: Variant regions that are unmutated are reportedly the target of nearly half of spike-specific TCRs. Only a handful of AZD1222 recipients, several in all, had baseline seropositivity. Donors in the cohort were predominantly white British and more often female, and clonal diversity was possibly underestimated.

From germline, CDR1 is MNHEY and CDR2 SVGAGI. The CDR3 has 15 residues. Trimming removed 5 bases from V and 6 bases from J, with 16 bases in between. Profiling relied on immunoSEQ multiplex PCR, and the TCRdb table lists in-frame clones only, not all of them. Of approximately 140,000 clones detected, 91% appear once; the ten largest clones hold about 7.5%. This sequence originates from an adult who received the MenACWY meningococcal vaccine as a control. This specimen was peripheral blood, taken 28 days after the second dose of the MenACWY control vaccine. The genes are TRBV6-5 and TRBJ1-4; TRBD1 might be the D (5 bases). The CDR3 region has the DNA TGTGCCAGCAGTCCCCGGGAAGGGGAAGATGAAAAACTGTTTTTT. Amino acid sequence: CASSPREGEDEKLFF.